The 32 T cell receptor beta chains given below trace back to one sample, sequenced in a study of CD8 T cells in ankylosing spondylitis. Study-wide results and limits: Characteristic, it appeared, of ankylosing spondylitis blood was a TCR beta motif of several highly homologous variants.

What these receptors recognize is not known. One entry per CDR3 protein results from TCRdb running MiXCR on the 5' RACE reads. The profile shows about 480,000 distinct CDR3 sequences, 15% to 20% of them singletons. Material: blood, either unsorted or a sorted T cell fraction (not recorded which). Receptor source: a male donor with ankylosing spondylitis.

This clonotype was observed a few times. This rearrangement joins TRBV28 to TRBJ2-7; 7 positions agree with TRBD2. V was pared by 5 bases and J by 0 bases, with 7 bases of the junction left unmatched. Germline CDR1 is MDHEN and CDR2 is SYDVKM. This CDR3 spans 15 amino acids. Here the CDR3 reads CASSMTSPSSYEQYF. CDR3 in DNA: TGTGCCAGCAGTATGACTAGCCCGAGCTCCTACGAGCAGTACTTC.

This clonotype has only a few counts. This chain uses TRBV6-2 or TRBV6-3 with TRBJ1-2, with 9 positions matching TRBD1. The V segment lost 5 bases and the J segment 3 bases; nucleotides outside the gene matches: 4. CDR1 is MNHEY, CDR2 SVGEGT, per germline. The CDR3 runs 14 residues. This chain's CDR3 is CASSKQGADYGYTF. Written as DNA, the CDR3 is TGTGCCAGCAGTAAACAGGGGGCGGACTATGGCTACACCTTC.

The chain couples TRBV28 to TRBJ2-3; 8 positions match TRBD1. V lost 4 bases and J lost 3; bases outside the gene matches: 6. CDR3 length equals 15 residues. Germline CDR1 and CDR2: MDHEN and SYDVKM. The CDR3, as DNA: TGTGCCAGCAGTTCCCGGGACAGGAAAACAGATACGCAGTATTTT. Translating gives CASSSRDRKTDTQYF.

This clonotype has more than one count but fewer than ten. The J gene is TRBJ2-1, the V gene TRBV12-3 or TRBV12-4; 14 bases align to TRBD2. CDR3 size: 15 residues. Germline trimming cut 5 bases from V and 8 bases from J; bases unmatched to any gene: 5. The CDR3 bases are TGTGCCAGCAGTCCGGGGACTAGCGGGAGCGATGAGCAGTTCTTC. This sequence encodes CASSPGTSGSDEQFF.

This clonotype was detected only a few times. The chain carries TRBV5-1 and TRBJ2-7, with D uncertain. Germline V gene lookup returns CDR1 SGHRS and CDR2 YFSETQ. The CDR3 sequence is 11 residues long. V was trimmed by 1 base and J by 7 bases, leaving 6 bases between them. The CDR3 coding sequence is TGCGCCAGCAGCTTGAGAAAGGAGCAGTACTTC. It encodes CASSLRKEQYF.

This chain links TRBV5-1 with TRBJ2-5, with TRBD2 as a possible D gene (7 bases). The V and J ends lost 0 bases and 1 base respectively, with 10 bases between them. The length of the CDR3 is 15 residues. Germline CDR1 is SGHRS and CDR2 is YFSETQ. The CDR3 bases are TGCGCCAGCAGCTTGGAGGGGGGGGTCCAAGAGACCCAGTACTTC. This encodes CASSLEGGVQETQYF. Full variable domain (missing parts from reference TRBV5-1 and TRBJ2-5): KAGVTQTPRYLIKTRGQQVTLSCSPISGHRSVSWYQQTPGQGLQFLFEYFSETQRNKGNFPGRFSGRQFSNSRSEMNVSTLELGDSALYLCASSLEGGVQETQYFGPGTRLLVL.

CDR3 loop: CASSSPGAGGELFF. The CDR3 DNA follows: TGTGCCAGCAGCTCGCCAGGGGCCGGCGGGGAGCTGTTTTTT. The V gene is TRBV5-4, the J gene TRBJ2-2; TRBD1 is a possible D gene (6 bases). Germline V gives CDR1 SGHNT, CDR2 YYREEE (reference sequence). Between the trimmed V and J ends, which lost 3 bases and 7 bases, there was a span of 13 bases. This CDR3 has 14 residues.

V gene TRBV10-3 combines with J gene TRBJ2-5; unclear D gene. Germline V gene lookup returns CDR1 ENHRY and CDR2 SYGVKD. This CDR3 spans 15 amino acids. V lost 8 bases to trimming and J lost 2 bases, with 18 bases between them. Here the CDR3 reads CAIWSGTSKQETQYF. As DNA, the CDR3 is TGTGCCATCTGGAGTGGCACCTCAAAACAAGAGACCCAGTACTTC.

The V call is TRBV7-9, the J call TRBJ2-5; tentatively, D is TRBD1 (5 bases). The CDR3 spans 15 residues. Between the trimmed V and J ends, which lost 3 bases and 4 bases, there was a span of 15 bases. Germline V gene data show CDR1 as SEHNR and CDR2 as FQNEAQ (reference sequence). The CDR3 is CASSFGQGFGETQYF. DNA for the CDR3: TGTGCCAGCAGCTTCGGGCAGGGTTTCGGAGAGACCCAGTACTTC.

This clonotype was picked up a small number of times. CDR3 loop: CASSKTGLNNQPQHF. The CDR3 DNA reads TGTGCCAGCAGCAAAACAGGACTTAACAATCAGCCCCAGCATTTT. The V call is TRBV12-3 or TRBV12-4, the J call TRBJ1-5; a weak D match, TRBD1 (5 bases). The CDR3 runs 15 residues. Trimming left V 6 bases short and J 3 bases short, with 15 bases between.

This rearrangement joins TRBV3-1 to TRBJ2-5, with 14 positions matching TRBD2. The CDR3 spans 16 residues. Germline CDR1 and CDR2: LGHDT and YNNKEL (reference sequence). The junction had 5 bases not matched to a gene; V was cut back by 4 bases and J by 4 bases. CDR3 in DNA: TGTGCCAGCAGCCCGAGACTAGCGGGGGGGCGAGAGACCCAGTACTTC. Encoded protein: CASSPRLAGGRETQYF.

In its sample, this clonotype was seen many times. The chain employs TRBV4-2 and TRBJ2-1; 11 bases fit TRBD2. This CDR3 is built from 16 residues. V trimming: 3 bases; J trimming: 4 bases; junction bases outside the gene matches: 5. The germline gives CDR1 LGHNA, CDR2 YNFKEQ. CDR3 coding DNA: TGTGCCAGCAGCCAGGTCCGGACTAGCGGGTACAATGAGCAGTTCTTC. Its translation: CASSQVRTSGYNEQFF.

The gene calls are TRBV28 and TRBJ1-4; D is ambiguous. Trimming removed 6 bases from V and 4 bases from J, with 9 bases in between. Germline CDR1 is MDHEN and CDR2 is SYDVKM. The CDR3 has 13 residues. In DNA, the CDR3 is TGTGCCAGCAGACTCCGGAGTAATGAAAAACTGTTTTTT. Translating it yields CASRLRSNEKLFF.

This clonotype was seen a few times. This rearrangement joins TRBV12-3 or TRBV12-4 to TRBJ2-5; 13 bases align to TRBD2. The CDR3 is 16 residues long. The V and J ends lost 6 bases and 6 bases, in that order; junction bases with no gene match: 10. CDR3 sequence: CASSLGTSGVSQTQYF. The CDR3 DNA reads as TGTGCCAGCAGCCTCGGGACTAGCGGGGTTAGTCAGACCCAGTACTTC.

The V gene is TRBV20-1, the J gene TRBJ2-3; 7 bases match TRBD1. The V gene end was trimmed by 2 bases and the J gene end by 5 bases; junction bases not matched to a gene: 4. The germline gives CDR1 DFQATT, CDR2 SNEGSKA (reference sequence). CDR3 length: 13 residues. CDR3 sequence reads: CSARRQGIDTQYF. CDR3 bases: TGCAGTGCTAGAAGACAGGGCATAGATACGCAGTATTTT.

The CDR3: CASSYGTGKGRVQPQHF. The CDR3 DNA reads as TGTGCCAGCAGTTACGGGACAGGGAAGGGTCGTGTGCAGCCCCAGCATTTT. The chain is built from TRBV6-5 and TRBJ1-5; 9 bases match TRBD1. Germline lookup yields CDR1 MNHEY and CDR2 SVGAGI. V gave up 2 bases and J gave up 7 bases; unmatched junction bases: 12. The CDR3 loop spans 17 amino acids.

The chain combines TRBV12-1 with TRBJ2-3; the D call TRBD1 from the table was never checked on the DNA. TRBV12-1 is flagged as a pseudogene. This CDR3 region has 17 residues. CDR3 in amino acids: CASSFALTGFSTDTQYF. CDR3 DNA sequence: TGTGCCAGCAGCTTCGCACTAACAGGGTTCAGCACAGATACGCAGTATTTT.

This clonotype was counted at least ten times. This chain uses TRBV20-1 with TRBJ2-1; no reliable D call. The V end lost 3 bases, the J end lost 4 bases, and 10 bases lay between the germline ends. Germline values: CDR1 DFQATT, CDR2 SNEGSKA (reference sequence). The CDR3 totals 13 residues. CDR3 sequence (DNA): TGCAGTGCTAGCGGTCCCGGGTACAATGAGCAGTTCTTC. Translation: CSASGPGYNEQFF.

The rearrangement uses TRBV11-2 and TRBJ1-4, with TRBD1 matching over 9 bases. With V trimmed by 1 base and J by 8 bases, 8 bases remained unmatched. In germline, CDR1 is SGHAT, CDR2 FQNNGV. CDR3 size: 16 residues. In DNA form, the CDR3 reads TGTGCCAGCAGCTTAGGAAACAGGGGGCTGGGCGAAAAACTGTTTTTT. This codes for CASSLGNRGLGEKLFF.

This clonotype has more than one count but fewer than ten. V and J are TRBV5-1 and TRBJ2-7; either TRBD1 or TRBD2 may supply D (5 bases each). The CDR3 length is 11 residues. CDR1 and CDR2 (germline): SGHRS, YFSETQ. V was shortened by 3 bases and J by 5 bases, with 6 bases between the two germline ends. CDR3 sequence (DNA): TGCGCCAGCAGCTCGGGGCACGAGCAGTACTTC. This gives the protein CASSSGHEQYF.

J is TRBJ1-2 and V is TRBV6-5; weak D call: TRBD1 (5 bases). Trimming cost V 5 bases and J 4 bases, with 8 bases left between them. This CDR3 spans 12 amino acids. Per the germline V gene, CDR1 is MNHEY and CDR2 is SVGAGI. This chain's CDR3 is CASSGGGYGYTF. Here the CDR3 DNA reads TGTGCCAGCAGTGGCGGGGGCTATGGCTACACCTTC.

This clonotype was detected many times. CDR3: CASSPGAVTGELFF. CDR3 nucleotides: TGTGCCAGCTCACCGGGGGCAGTCACCGGGGAGCTGTTTTTT. The rearrangement links TRBV18 to TRBJ2-2, with D possibly being TRBD1 (6 bases). Trimming shortened V by 3 bases and J by 4 bases, and 9 bases separated the two germline ends. Germline CDR1 reads KGHSH; CDR2 reads LQKENI. There are 14 residues in the CDR3.

This clonotype was detected many times. The rearrangement links TRBV12-3 or TRBV12-4 to TRBJ1-1; D gene uncertain. V dropped 6 bases and J dropped 4 bases, with 3 bases sitting between them. There are 10 residues in the CDR3. CDR3 bases: TGTGCCAGCAGGGTCACTGAAGCTTTCTTT. This encodes CASRVTEAFF.

V usage is TRBV21-1 and J usage is TRBJ2-4; whether TRBD2, the table's D call, matches the DNA was not checked. TRBV21-1 is classified as a pseudogene. The CDR3 is made up of 19 amino acids. The CDR3 sequence: CASSNGIPGLVPTWDIQYF. In DNA, the CDR3 is TGTGCCAGCAGCAATGGAATCCCGGGACTAGTGCCTACGTGGGACATTCAGTACTTC.

The chain combines TRBV30 with TRBJ2-3; D gene ambiguous. V lost 6 bases, J lost 4 bases, and 17 bases lay in between. The CDR3 length is 14 residues. CDR1 is GTSNPN and CDR2 is SVGIG in the germline V gene (reference sequence). In DNA, the CDR3 is TGTGCCTGTTCCCCCACTCCGGGCCCAGATACGCAGTATTTT. It specifies CACSPTPGPDTQYF.

The V and J genes are TRBV12-3 or TRBV12-4 and TRBJ2-1, with TRBD1 matching 7 bases. This CDR3 region has 15 residues. Unmatched junction bases numbered 8, after V lost 5 bases and J lost 4 bases. DNA of the CDR3: TGTGCCAGCAGTCCGGACAGGCGACCTTACAATGAGCAGTTCTTC. This sequence encodes CASSPDRRPYNEQFF.

V is TRBV29-1 and J is TRBJ2-7; D might be TRBD1 or TRBD2, each matching 6 bases. This CDR3 region has 12 residues. Germline V CDR1 and CDR2: SQVTM, ANQGSEA. Between the trimmed V and J ends, which lost 6 bases and 8 bases, there was a span of 17 bases. The CDR3 sequence: CSVQVGGGKQYF. CDR3 bases: TGCAGCGTGCAAGTGGGGGGCGGGAAGCAGTACTTC.

There are a few counts of this clonotype. J is TRBJ2-7 and V is TRBV18, with TRBD2 identical over 15 bases. V lost 8 bases, J lost 5 bases, and 10 bases stayed unmatched. Germline lookup yields CDR1 KGHSH and CDR2 LQKENI. The CDR3 extends over 16 amino acids. The CDR3 DNA sequence: TGTGCCAGCACAACCCGGGGACTAGCGGGAGGTGACGAGCAGTACTTC. Amino acid sequence: CASTTRGLAGGDEQYF. Full variable domain (remainder filled in from reference TRBV18 and TRBJ2-7): NAGVMQNPRHLVRRRGQEARLRCSPMKGHSHVYWYRQLPEEGLKFMVYLQKENIIDESGMPKERFSAEFPKEGPSILRIQQVVRGDSAAYFCASTTRGLAGGDEQYFGPGTRLTVT.

The chain couples TRBV5-6 to TRBJ2-5; no clear D. V lost 0 bases and J lost 4, with 13 bases in between. The germline gives CDR1 SGHDT, CDR2 YYEEEE. CDR3 length: 15 amino acids. Here the CDR3 DNA reads TGTGCCAGCAGCTTGGTGGCGCCCGCCAGAGAGACCCAGTACTTC. Translated, it gives CASSLVAPARETQYF.

The rearrangement uses TRBV11-2 and TRBJ2-1; weak D call: TRBD1 (5 bases). V dropped 0 bases and J dropped 4 bases, with 10 bases sitting between them. Germline CDR1 reads SGHAT; CDR2 reads FQNNGV. The length of the CDR3 is 15 residues. The CDR3 spells CASSLDGDRYNEQFF. The CDR3 nucleotides read TGTGCCAGCAGCTTAGATGGAGACAGATACAATGAGCAGTTCTTC.

In its sample, this clonotype was seen a few times. The chain has TRBV29-1 and TRBJ2-7; TRBD1 aligns across 9 bases. The CDR3 is 15 amino acids. Unmatched junction bases numbered 6, after V lost 1 base and J lost 2 bases. Germline loops: CDR1 SQVTM, CDR2 ANQGSEA. CDR3 nucleotides: TGCAGCGTTGAAGCTTGGCGGGACAGGGCCTACGAGCAGTACTTC. This sequence encodes CSVEAWRDRAYEQYF.

In its sample, this clonotype was seen a few times. The V and J genes are TRBV5-1 and TRBJ1-5; 7 bases line up with TRBD1. CDR1 is SGHRS, CDR2 YFSETQ, per germline. This CDR3 spans 15 amino acids. The V segment lost 5 bases and the J segment 0 bases; nucleotides outside the gene matches: 5. The CDR3: CASSREGASNQPQHF. In DNA, the CDR3 is TGCGCCAGCAGTCGAGAGGGGGCTAGCAATCAGCCCCAGCATTTT. The full variable domain, completed using reference TRBV5-1 and TRBJ1-5, is KAGVTQTPRYLIKTRGQQVTLSCSPISGHRSVSWYQQTPGQGLQFLFEYFSETQRNKGNFPGRFSGRQFSNSRSEMNVSTLELGDSALYLCASSREGASNQPQHFGDGTRLSIL.